One TCR beta chain is described in this entry. Its antigen is unidentified. V lost 5 bases and J lost 8; bases outside the gene matches: 12. Germline CDR1 and CDR2: MNHEY and SVGAGI. The length of the CDR3 is 14 residues. The data were taken from a study of human T cells and chemical hapten exposure. Background on the study: Patients, chiefly female, had alopecia areata, totalis or universalis.

Described time point: patch test 1, 2 weeks after DPC sensitization. As to treatment: therapeutic diphenylcyclopropenone sensitization with weekly scalp DPC. Study-level findings and limits: There was a positive correlation between PT1 expanded TCR counts and patch test score.

Individual cDNA molecules in this library carried unique molecular identifiers. TCRdb analysed the RACE reads with MiXCR anew, one entry per CDR3 protein. This sample has 300,000 to 400,000 distinct CDR3 sequences; approximately 6.3% occur once, and the top ten carry 7.5% to 9%. V gene TRBV6-5 combines with J gene TRBJ2-7; 7 nucleotides line up with TRBD1. The clonotype was recovered from a young woman with alopecia areata. Some clones in this sample may be carry-over from other donors' samples. The source was whole blood, collected in connection with sensitization to the hapten diphenylcyclopropenone (DPC). Here the CDR3 DNA reads TGTGCCAGCAGTGAGACCGGGACAGTGGGGAAGCAGTACTTC. Translation: CASSETGTVGKQYF.